The entry below gives a single T cell receptor beta chain sequence along with its context. The sample is drawn from a study of blood T cells in healthy people across ages. Study overall: T cells yielded about one barcoded beta molecule per two cells through template switching.

With a J-beta primer mix and a sample-barcoded 5' primer, a second PCR ran about 6 to 11 cycles. Paired-end reads containing CDR3 totaled no fewer than 3 million for each sample. From the 5' RACE reads, TCRdb called clonotypes with MiXCR, one entry per CDR3 protein. The table shows about 800,000 distinct CDR3 sequences, with about 45% occurring only once. The CDR3 length is 14 residues. The germline gives CDR1 SNHLY, CDR2 FYNNEI. Trimming left V 6 bases short and J 10 bases short, with 19 bases between. This chain joins TRBV2 and TRBJ2-1; either TRBD1 or TRBD2 may fit D (5 bases each). This receptor was identified in a man older than 75 in good health. The sequenced sample was blood. As DNA, the CDR3 is TGTGCCAGCAGGGCCGATGCGGGTCCAGGGGAGCAGTTCTTC. Translation: CASRADAGPGEQFF.